This T cell receptor (beta chain) appears in the sequencing data of a study of shared clonotypes between healthy human individuals. Overall study: CD8 memory received one plate per donor, CD8 naive two, CD4 memory three and CD4 naive three.

General study points: Compared with memory subsets, naive subsets generally had larger estimated richness.

V lost 5 bases and J lost 4; bases outside the gene matches: 6. The CDR3 length is 15 residues. Germline-derived CDR1 and CDR2 are SNHLY and FYNNEI. Profiling relied on immunoSEQ multiplex PCR, and the TCRdb table lists in-frame clones only, not all of them. The repertoire consists of about 1 million clones, with about 75% occurring once and the leading ten covering approximately 1.3%. On this clone itself: The antigen remains undetermined.

This chain connects TRBV2 to TRBJ1-2; 11 bases map to TRBD1. Sequenced: memory CD4+ T cells sorted from blood. Stated subset: CD45RA-negative fraction. The TCR sequence derives from a young man in good health. The DNA for the CDR3 is TGTGCCAGCAGTCCCGGGACAGGGGGAGTCTATGGCTACACCTTC. Its translation is CASSPGTGGVYGYTF.